The clone carrying this T cell receptor beta chain was counted a few times. Its specificity is unknown. Trimming stripped 5 bases from V and 3 bases from J, with 14 bases between. This CDR3 has 15 amino acids. CDR1 is SGHNT and CDR2 is YENEEA in the germline V gene. This sample was included in a study of T cells in localized non-small cell lung cancer. Study-wide results and caveats: Appearance in adjacent lung was seen for a median about 60 of the top 100 tumor clones. Heterogeneity stays possible, as sequencing covered only one tumor region.

Assay used: immunoSEQ multiplex PCR; TCRdb lists only in-frame clones, some missing. The data show about 2,300 clones, with roughly 24% seen just once and 17% held by the top ten. The origin of this receptor is a woman aged 35 to 69 with stage II lung adenocarcinoma. The chain has TRBV11-3 and TRBJ1-5; D might be TRBD1 (5 bases). This material consisted of lung tumor tissue, taken before any cancer treatment. CDR3 region: CASSAEGRYNQPQHF. DNA of the CDR3: TGTGCCAGCAGCGCAGAGGGACGGTACAATCAGCCCCAGCATTTT.